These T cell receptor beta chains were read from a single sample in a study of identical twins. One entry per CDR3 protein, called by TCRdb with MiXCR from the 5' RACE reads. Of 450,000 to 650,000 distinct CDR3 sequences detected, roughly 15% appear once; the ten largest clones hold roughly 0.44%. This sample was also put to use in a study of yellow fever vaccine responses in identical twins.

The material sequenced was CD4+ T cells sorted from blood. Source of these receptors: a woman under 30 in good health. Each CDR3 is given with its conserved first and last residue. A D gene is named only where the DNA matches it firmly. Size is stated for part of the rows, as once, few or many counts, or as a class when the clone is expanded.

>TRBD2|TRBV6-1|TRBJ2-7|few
TGTGCCAGCACTCAGGGAGGGTCCTACGAGCAGTACTTC
CASTQGGSYEQYF
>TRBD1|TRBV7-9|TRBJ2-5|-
TGTGCCAGCAGCTCGGACAGGGGGCAACTCGAGACCCAGTACTTC
CASSSDRGQLETQYF
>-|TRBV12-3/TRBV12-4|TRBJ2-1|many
TGTGCCAGCAGTCCGGTGGACCATGAGCAGTTCTTC
CASSPVDHEQFF
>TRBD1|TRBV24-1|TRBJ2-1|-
TGTGCCACCAGTGATTCCGGACAGGGTTCCTACAATGAGCAGTCCTTC
CATSDSGQGSYNEQSF
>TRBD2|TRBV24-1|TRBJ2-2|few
TGTGCCACCAGTGAAGCCGGGACTAGCGGGTCCGGGGAGCTGTTTTTT
CATSEAGTSGSGELFF
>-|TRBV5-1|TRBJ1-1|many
TGCGCCAGCAGCTTGGTAGCAGGGGTGAACACTGAAGCTTTCTTT
CASSLVAGVNTEAFF
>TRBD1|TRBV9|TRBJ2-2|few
TGTGCCAGCAGCCCTTCCACCGGGACAGGGGGGGAGCTGTTTTTT
CASSPSTGTGGELFF
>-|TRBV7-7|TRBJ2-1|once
TGTGCCAGCAGCCCCAGAGCCGGGTCACACCACAATGAGCAGTTCTTC
CASSPRAGSHHNEQFF
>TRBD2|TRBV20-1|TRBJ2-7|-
TGCAGTGCTAGCAAAGGGACTAGCACTGTTTACGAGCAGTACTTC
CSASKGTSTVYEQYF
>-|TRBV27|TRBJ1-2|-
TGTGCCAGCACCGGTGCGGTAGGGGAGGGCTATGGCTACACCTTC
CASTGAVGEGYGYTF
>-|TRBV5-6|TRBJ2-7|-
TGTGCCAGCAGCCTATACAGGGCTTCCTCCTACGAGCAGTACTTC
CASSLYRASSYEQYF
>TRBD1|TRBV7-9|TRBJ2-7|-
TGTGCCAGCAGCTTACGCGAGATACAGGGGGCCCACGAGCAGTACTTC
CASSLREIQGAHEQYF
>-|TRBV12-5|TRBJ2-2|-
TGTGCTAGTGGTTTGGGGGGAACCGGGGAGCTGTTTTTT
CASGLGGTGELFF
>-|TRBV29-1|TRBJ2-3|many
TGCAGCGTTGAAGACCCAAGACAACAGGGAGCGGCGCAGTATTTT
CSVEDPRQQGAAQYF
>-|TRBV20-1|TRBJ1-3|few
TGCAGTGCCAGAACGGGACTCTACCGGGACGGCCCCAGGGACACCATATATTTT
CSARTGLYRDGPRDTIYF
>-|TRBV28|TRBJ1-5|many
TGTGCCAGCAGGGGGGTAGGGTTCCGGAATCAGCCCCAGCATTTT
CASRGVGFRNQPQHF
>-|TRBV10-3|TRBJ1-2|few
TGTGCCATCAGTGCCGGCTCTAACTATGGCTACACCTTC
CAISAGSNYGYTF
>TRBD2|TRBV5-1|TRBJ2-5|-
TGCGCCAGCAGCTTCGGACTAGCGGGAGGGCCGAGTAAAGAGACCCAGTACTTC
CASSFGLAGGPSKETQYF
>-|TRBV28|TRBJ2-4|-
TGTGCCAGCAGTTCAGGACAGTCCAGAAACATTCAGTACTTC
CASSSGQSRNIQYF
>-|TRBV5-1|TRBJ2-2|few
TGCGCCAGCAGCCCTCGGACCCTCAGCTTCGCGAACACCGGGGAGCTGTTTTTT
CASSPRTLSFANTGELFF
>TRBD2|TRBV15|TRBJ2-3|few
TGTGCCACCAGCAAATTAGCGGGAGGGCCATCAGATACGCAGTATTTT
CATSKLAGGPSDTQYF
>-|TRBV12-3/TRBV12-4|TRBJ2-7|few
TGTGCCAGCAGTCAACAGGCCCCGACCTACGAGCAGTACTTC
CASSQQAPTYEQYF
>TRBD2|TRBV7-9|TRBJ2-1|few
TGTGCCAGCAGCTTAGCAAGCGGGAGACCCAATGAGCAGTTCTTC
CASSLASGRPNEQFF